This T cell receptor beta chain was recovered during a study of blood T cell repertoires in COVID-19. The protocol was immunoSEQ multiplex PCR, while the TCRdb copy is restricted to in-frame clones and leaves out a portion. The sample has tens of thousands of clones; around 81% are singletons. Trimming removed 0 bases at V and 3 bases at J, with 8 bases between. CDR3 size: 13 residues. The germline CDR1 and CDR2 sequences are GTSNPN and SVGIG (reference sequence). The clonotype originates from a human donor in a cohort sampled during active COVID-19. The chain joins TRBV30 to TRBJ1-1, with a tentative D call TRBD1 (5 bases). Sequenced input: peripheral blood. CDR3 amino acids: CAWSVWGDTEAFF. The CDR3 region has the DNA TGTGCCTGGAGTGTATGGGGGGACACTGAAGCTTTCTTT.